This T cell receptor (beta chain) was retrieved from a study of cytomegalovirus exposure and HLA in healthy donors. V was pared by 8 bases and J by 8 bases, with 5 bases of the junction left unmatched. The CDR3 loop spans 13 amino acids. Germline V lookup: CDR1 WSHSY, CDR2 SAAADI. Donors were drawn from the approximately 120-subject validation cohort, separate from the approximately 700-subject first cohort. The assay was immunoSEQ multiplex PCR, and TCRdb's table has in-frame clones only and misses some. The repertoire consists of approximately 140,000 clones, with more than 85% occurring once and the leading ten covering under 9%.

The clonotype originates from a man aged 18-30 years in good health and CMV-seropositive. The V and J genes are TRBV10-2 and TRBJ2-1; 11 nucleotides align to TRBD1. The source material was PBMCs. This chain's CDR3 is CASRGQGAHEQFF. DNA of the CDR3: TGCGCCAGCCGAGGACAGGGGGCCCATGAGCAGTTCTTC.